The entry below gives a single TCR beta chain sequence along with its context. As to time point: cycle 4 day 1 (C4D1), after more than five weeks of nivolumab. Each of the patients experienced relapse following autologous stem cell transplantation, and their brentuximab vedotin exposure differed. Investigators isolated CD4+ T cells from thawed PBMCs through magnetic negative selection. The data were taken from a study of PD-1 blockade in classical Hodgkin lymphoma. Data came from immunoSEQ multiplex PCR; TCRdb stores just in-frame clones and leaves some out. The repertoire includes 34,000 or so clones, 92% of them detected once, and roughly 0.3% sits in the top ten. Specimen: CD4+ T cells from blood, collected before the fourth cycle of nivolumab. The source of this sequence is a human donor with classical Hodgkin lymphoma.

CDR3 amino acids: CASSNLRGIIEKLFF. In DNA, the CDR3 is TGTGCCAGTAGTAATTTGCGGGGTATAATTGAAAAACTGTTTTTT. The chain is built from TRBV19 and TRBJ1-4; D is unclear. The CDR3 is made up of 15 amino acids. Germline assignment: CDR1 LNHDA and CDR2 SQIVND (reference sequence). V was pared by 4 bases and J by 7 bases, with 16 bases between. The full variable domain, rest sourced from reference TRBV19 and TRBJ1-4, is DGGITQSPKYLFRKEGQNVTLSCEQNLNHDAMYWYRQDPGQGLRLIYYSQIVNDFQKGDIAEGYSVSREKKESFPLTVTSAQKNPTAFYLCASSNLRGIIEKLFFGSGTQLSVL.